What follows describes a single T cell receptor beta chain. Original processing methods: Estimation of nucleated cell counts was performed using reference gene primer amplification. Clones were sequenced by immunoSEQ multiplex PCR, and TCRdb holds only the in-frame ones, with some missing. Clonal size and the V and J genes are those of that table, whereas D and trimming came from the DNA. This table has roughly 200,000 clones, 70% to 90% appearing once. Germline CDR1 LNHDA, CDR2 SQIVND (reference sequence). CDR3 size: 13 residues. V was cut by 10 bases and J by 0 bases, with 13 bases left in between. The study counted Cohort 3 donors as recovered given two negative PCRs, clearance, or symptom resolution. The sample comes from a study of blood T cell repertoires in COVID-19. As for the study in general: Sites across the United States, Italy and Spain contributed samples from acute and convalescent COVID-19. PBMCs, B-cell-depleted T cells, or T cells provided the cDNA or gDNA that made up the material.

Sequences were obtained from PBMCs or T cells enriched from blood (not recorded which). The receptor was isolated from a man younger than 45 who had recovered from COVID-19. The chain recombines TRBV19 with TRBJ2-7, with D perhaps TRBD1 (6 bases). The CDR3 coding sequence is TGTGCCATCCCCAGGGGACGCTCCTACGAGCAGTACTTC. Translation: CAIPRGRSYEQYF.